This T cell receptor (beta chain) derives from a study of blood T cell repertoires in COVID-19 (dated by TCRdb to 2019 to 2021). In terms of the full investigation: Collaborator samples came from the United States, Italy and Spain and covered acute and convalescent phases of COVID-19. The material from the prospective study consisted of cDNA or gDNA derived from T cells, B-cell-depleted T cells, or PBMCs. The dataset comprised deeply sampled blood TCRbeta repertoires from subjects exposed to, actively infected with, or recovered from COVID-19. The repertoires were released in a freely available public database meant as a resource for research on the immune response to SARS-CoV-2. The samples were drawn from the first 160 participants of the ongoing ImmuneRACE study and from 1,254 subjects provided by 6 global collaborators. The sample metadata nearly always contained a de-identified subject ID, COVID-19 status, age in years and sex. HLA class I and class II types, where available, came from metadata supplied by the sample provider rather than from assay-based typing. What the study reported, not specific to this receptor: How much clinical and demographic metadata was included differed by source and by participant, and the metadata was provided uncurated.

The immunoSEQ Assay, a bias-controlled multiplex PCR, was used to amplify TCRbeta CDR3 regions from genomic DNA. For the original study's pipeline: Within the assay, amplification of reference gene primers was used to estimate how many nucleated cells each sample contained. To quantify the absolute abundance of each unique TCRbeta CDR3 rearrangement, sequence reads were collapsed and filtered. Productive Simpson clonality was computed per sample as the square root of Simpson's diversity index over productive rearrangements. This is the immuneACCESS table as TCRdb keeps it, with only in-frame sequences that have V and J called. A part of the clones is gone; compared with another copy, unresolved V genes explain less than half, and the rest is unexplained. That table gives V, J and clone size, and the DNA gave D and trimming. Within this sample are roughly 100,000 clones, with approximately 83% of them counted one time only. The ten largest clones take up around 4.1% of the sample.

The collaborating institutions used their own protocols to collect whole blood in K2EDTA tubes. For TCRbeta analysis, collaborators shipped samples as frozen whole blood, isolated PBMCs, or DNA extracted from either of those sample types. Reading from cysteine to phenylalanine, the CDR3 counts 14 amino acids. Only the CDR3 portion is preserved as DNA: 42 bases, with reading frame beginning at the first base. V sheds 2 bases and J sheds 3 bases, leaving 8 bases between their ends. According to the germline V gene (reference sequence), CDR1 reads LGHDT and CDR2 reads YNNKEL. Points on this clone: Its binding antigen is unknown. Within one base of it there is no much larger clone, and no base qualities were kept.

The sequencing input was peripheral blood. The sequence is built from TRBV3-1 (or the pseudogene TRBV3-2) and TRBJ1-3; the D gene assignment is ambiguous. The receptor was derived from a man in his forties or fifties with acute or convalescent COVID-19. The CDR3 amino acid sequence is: CASSQRLSGNTIYF. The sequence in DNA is TGTGCCAGCAGCCAACGATTGAGTGGAAACACCATATATTTT.